The clone carrying this TCR beta chain was seen only a few times. No antigen is known for it. Trimming took off 0 bases at V and 3 bases at J, with 12 bases between the two ends. Germline-derived CDR1 and CDR2 are MNHEY and SVGAGI. The CDR3 has 16 residues. The data stem from a study of response to subunit inactivated influenza vaccine. Study-level findings and limits: Authors suggested seasonal influenza vaccinations each recruit few new T cells.

TCRdb independently ran MiXCR on the RT-PCR reads; one entry per CDR3 protein. The table records roughly 500,000 distinct CDR3 sequences, roughly 23% of them present only once. The rearrangement joins TRBV6-5 to TRBJ2-1; weak D call: TRBD2 (5 bases). The sample consisted of CD4+ T cells sorted from PBMCs, taken around 5 days after vaccination. The sequence came from a middle-aged man who received an inactivated influenza vaccine. The CDR3 DNA reads TGTGCCAGCAGTTACTCTCCCGGCGAGGGCTACAATGAGCAGTTCTTC. Translating gives CASSYSPGEGYNEQFF.